These 16 T cell receptor beta chains were sequenced from one sample in a study of T cells in Graves' hyperthyroidism and ophthalmopathy. Amplified regions were TCR beta CDR3 sequences from RNA transcripts. During a first-round RT-PCR of the TCR CDR3, the HTBI primer set was used. Each CDR3 protein is one row after TCRdb ran MiXCR on the multiplex PCR reads. The profile shows roughly 350,000 distinct CDR3 sequences, approximately 14% of them singletons. Sequenced input: blood. The receptor set was obtained from a woman aged 25 to 39 with Graves' hyperthyroidism.

This clonotype occurred many times. The chain has TRBV27 and TRBJ2-7; 7 nucleotides agree with TRBD2. V lost 0 bases and J lost 6; bases outside the gene matches: 5. Per germline, CDR1 MNHEY and CDR2 SMNVEV (reference sequence). CDR3 length equals 14 residues. The DNA of the CDR3 is TGTGCCAGCAGTTTATCGACGGGAGGAGGCGAGCAGTACTTC. It encodes CASSLSTGGGEQYF.

This clonotype was found many times. The chain uses TRBV12-3 or TRBV12-4 and TRBJ2-3, with D uncertain. V lost 4 bases and J lost 6, with 11 bases in between. The CDR3 has 13 amino acids. In DNA form, the CDR3 reads TGTGCCAGCAGTTCCTGGGCTATGGATACGCAGTATTTT. As protein: CASSSWAMDTQYF.

This clonotype has ten or more counts. The chain links TRBV29-1 to TRBJ2-7, with 14 positions matching TRBD2. The germline gives CDR1 SQVTM, CDR2 ANQGSEA. The J segment lost 3 bases and the V segment lost 7 bases, leaving 5 bases of the junction unmatched. The CDR3 consists of 14 residues. CDR3: CSAGLAGGYYEQYF. CDR3 sequence (DNA): TGCAGCGCAGGACTAGCGGGAGGATACTACGAGCAGTACTTC.

This clonotype was observed many times. CDR3 in amino acids: CASGSRVSDYGYTF. The CDR3 nucleotides are TGTGCCAGCGGCTCCAGGGTTTCGGACTATGGCTACACCTTC. This chain connects TRBV28 to TRBJ1-2, with a tentative D call TRBD1 (5 bases). Trimming cost V 8 bases and J 3 bases, with 16 bases left between them. This CDR3 has 14 residues. Germline CDR1 and CDR2: MDHEN and SYDVKM.

The CDR3 DNA follows: TGCGCCAGCAGCGCCCAACCCGGACGGGACACTGAAGCTTTCTTT. This encodes CASSAQPGRDTEAFF. V and J are TRBV5-1 and TRBJ1-1; D unclear. CDR1 and CDR2 from the germline V gene are SGHRS and YFSETQ. CDR3 length: 15 amino acids. V was trimmed by 4 bases and J by 3 bases, leaving 16 bases between them.

This clonotype was detected many times. J is TRBJ1-5 and V is TRBV19; D not resolved. The length of the CDR3 is 14 residues. Trimming cost V 3 bases and J 6 bases, with 12 bases left between them. From germline, CDR1 is LNHDA and CDR2 SQIVND (reference sequence). The DNA of the CDR3 is TGTGCCAGTAGTATGTCGGGTACCGGTCAGCCCCAGCATTTT. This encodes CASSMSGTGQPQHF.

This clonotype was seen a few times. This chain joins TRBV7-2 and TRBJ2-1, with D possibly TRBD2 on 6 matching bases. This CDR3 has 13 residues. The germline V gene encodes CDR1 SGHTA and CDR2 FQGNSA. Trimming took off 4 bases at V and 4 bases at J, with 8 bases between the two ends. CDR3 loop: CASSSGGYNEQFF. As DNA, the CDR3 is TGTGCCAGCAGCTCTGGGGGGTACAATGAGCAGTTCTTC.

The CDR3 reads CASSIGSDEQFF. In DNA form, the CDR3 reads TGTGCCAGTAGTATAGGTAGCGACGAGCAGTTCTTC. The V call is TRBV19, the J call TRBJ2-1, with D tentatively TRBD2 (5 bases). From germline, CDR1 is LNHDA and CDR2 SQIVND (reference sequence). The CDR3 runs 12 residues. The germline V and J ends were trimmed by 1 base and 10 bases, with 8 bases remaining between them.

This clonotype was counted many times. V gene TRBV24-1 combines with J gene TRBJ1-6; 7 nucleotides agree with TRBD1. The J segment lost 7 bases and the V segment lost 2 bases, leaving 7 bases of the junction unmatched. The germline V gene encodes CDR1 KGHDR and CDR2 SFDVKD. The CDR3 covers 16 residues. CDR3 residues: CATSDSLQGPNSPLHF. CDR3 sequence (DNA): TGTGCCACCAGTGATTCCCTACAGGGGCCCAATTCACCCCTCCACTTT.

This clonotype was detected only a few times. The chain employs TRBV16 and TRBJ2-3; TRBD1 aligns across 8 bases. The junction had 4 bases not matched to a gene; V was cut back by 0 bases and J by 5 bases. Per the germline V gene, CDR1 is KGHSY and CDR2 is FQNENV. The CDR3 runs 15 residues. This CDR3 reads CASSQSGTGEDTQYF. The DNA of the CDR3 is TGTGCCAGCAGCCAATCCGGGACAGGTGAAGATACGCAGTATTTT.

This clonotype appeared many times. The chain recombines TRBV11-3 with TRBJ2-1; tentative D call: TRBD2 (6 bases). V lost 1 base and J lost 9, with 10 bases in between. CDR1 is SGHNT and CDR2 is YENEEA in the germline V gene. This CDR3 spans 13 amino acids. The CDR3 loop is CASSLAGDSEQFF. For the CDR3, the DNA is TGTGCCAGCAGCTTAGCGGGAGATAGTGAGCAGTTCTTC.

CDR3 in amino acids: CASNAAPYEQYF. The CDR3, as DNA: TGTGCCAGCAACGCGGCCCCCTACGAGCAGTACTTC. The chain joins TRBV28 to TRBJ2-7; D unclear. This CDR3 contains 12 residues. The V and J ends lost 7 bases and 2 bases respectively, with 9 bases between them. Germline V gene data show CDR1 as MDHEN and CDR2 as SYDVKM.

J is TRBJ2-3 and V is TRBV4-3; the D gene is possibly TRBD2 (6 bases). The CDR3 loop spans 15 amino acids. Germline V gene data show CDR1 as LGHNA and CDR2 as YSLEER. V lost 5 bases to trimming and J lost 4 bases, with 16 bases between them. The CDR3 is CASSTIGGIPDTQYF. CDR3 nucleotides: TGCGCCAGCAGCACCATAGGCGGGATCCCAGATACGCAGTATTTT.

This sequence joins TRBV6-6 and TRBJ1-1, with TRBD1 as a possible D gene (6 bases). The germline V gene encodes CDR1 MNHNY and CDR2 SVGAGI (reference sequence). The ends were cut back, 2 bases at V and 6 bases at J, with 10 bases in the middle. The CDR3 runs to 13 residues. CDR3 protein: CASSYRGTAEAFF. The CDR3 DNA reads as TGTGCCAGCAGTTACAGGGGGACGGCTGAAGCTTTCTTT.

The chain employs TRBV3-1 and TRBJ2-7; D possibly corresponds to TRBD2 (6 bases). The CDR3 runs to 14 residues. V shed 1 base and J shed 7 bases, with 14 bases lying between them. Germline CDR1 LGHDT, CDR2 YNNKEL (reference sequence). CDR3 nucleotide sequence: TGTGCCAGCAGCCAAGTCGGGAGATCGGGGGAGCAGTACTTC. Its translation: CASSQVGRSGEQYF.

This clonotype was observed a handful of times. The chain couples TRBV29-1 to TRBJ2-2; D is perhaps TRBD1 or TRBD2 (6 bases each). With 7 bases removed from V and 6 bases from J, the gap between germline ends came to 15 bases. The CDR3 totals 13 residues. Germline V lookup: CDR1 SQVTM, CDR2 ANQGSEA. CDR3 region: CSAFFGGPGELFF. Written as DNA, the CDR3 is TGCAGCGCATTCTTTGGGGGGCCCGGGGAGCTGTTTTTT.